This TCR beta chain originates from a study of identical twins. TCRdb re-derived calls from the 5' RACE reads in MiXCR, one entry per CDR3 protein. The sample records about 240,000 distinct CDR3 sequences, roughly 10% being singletons. There are 16 residues in the CDR3. Per the germline V gene, CDR1 is SGHTA and CDR2 is FQGNSA. Trimming took 1 base from V and 4 from J; bases not matched to a gene: 10. This clonotype was picked up a small number of times. The sequence came from a man aged 45 to 65 in good health. Sequenced: memory T cells sorted from blood. The chain is built from TRBV7-2 and TRBJ2-7; TRBD1 agrees at 7 bases. The CDR3 DNA sequence: TGTGCCAGCAGCTTAGTGAGGGGACAGAAGGGGTACGAGCAGTACTTC. Encoded protein: CASSLVRGQKGYEQYF. Based on the CDR3 plus reference TRBV7-2 and TRBJ2-7, the full variable domain is GAGVSQSPSNKVTEKGKDVELRCDPISGHTALYWYRQSLGQGLEFLIYFQGNSAPDKSGLPSDRFSAERTGGSVSTLTIQRTQQEDSAVYLCASSLVRGQKGYEQYFGPGTRLTVT.